One sample yielded the 21 T cell receptor beta chains listed below, sequenced in a study of cytomegalovirus exposure and HLA in healthy donors (dated 2017 in TCRdb). Library prep was done by the immunoSEQ multiplex PCR assay. For the multiplex PCR, a mixture combining 60 forward primers for TCR Vbeta segments and 13 reverse primers for TCR Jbeta segments was used. Here the immuneACCESS table is served through TCRdb, limited to in-frame sequences with V and J called. Missing clones are a known gap in these copies; in checked studies unresolved V genes cover under half, and the rest lacks a known reason. The sample table shows about 120,000 clones, and 60% to 70% are seen once. The ten largest clones capture roughly 9.8% of the sample. Sequenced input: PBMCs. The receptors shown here come from a middle-aged woman in good health and CMV-seropositive.

The chain combines TRBV29-1 with TRBJ1-2, with TRBD1 as a possible D gene (5 bases). Germline V gene sequence: CDR1 SQVTM, CDR2 ANQGSEA. The CDR3 is 15 amino acids. Trimming removed 5 bases from V and 4 bases from J, with 20 bases in between. The DNA of the CDR3 is TGCAGCGTTACAGTAGGCGGGACGGCAACCTATGGCTACACCTTC. Protein sequence: CSVTVGGTATYGYTF.

This sequence joins TRBV29-1 and TRBJ1-1; D not certain. Trimming left V 3 bases short and J 8 bases short, with 13 bases between. Germline assignment: CDR1 SQVTM and CDR2 ANQGSEA. This CDR3 spans 12 amino acids. CDR3 amino acids: CSVEGSPLEAFF. DNA of the CDR3: TGCAGCGTTGAGGGGAGTCCGTTAGAAGCTTTCTTT.

CDR3 nucleotides: TGTGCCAGCAGCTGGGACAGGCGTAATGAAAAACTGTTTTTT. Residues: CASSWDRRNEKLFF. The chain has TRBV5-4 and TRBJ1-4; the match to TRBD1 covers 8 bases. The CDR3 spans 14 residues. Trimming at V came to 3 bases and at J to 4 bases, leaving 2 bases not matched to a gene. Germline-derived CDR1 and CDR2 are SGHNT and YYREEE (reference sequence). The whole variable domain, filled in from reference TRBV5-4 and TRBJ1-4, reads ETGVTQSPTHLIKTRGQQVTLRCSSQSGHNTVSWYQQALGQGPQFIFQYYREEENGRGNFPPRFSGLQFPNYSSELNVNALELDDSALYLCASSWDRRNEKLFFGSGTQLSVL.

V is TRBV7-8 and J is TRBJ1-1; TRBD1 aligns across 7 bases. V trimming: 3 bases; J trimming: 10 bases; junction bases outside the gene matches: 14. The CDR3 contains 15 residues. CDR1 is SGHVS, CDR2 FQNEAQ, per germline. The CDR3 bases are TGTGCCAGCAGCTTGTGGACAGGCCCGAAGGACGGAGCTTTCTTT. It is translated as CASSLWTGPKDGAFF.

The V and J genes are TRBV4-1 and TRBJ2-2; 9 nucleotides agree with TRBD1. Germline trimming cut 5 bases from V and 7 bases from J; bases unmatched to any gene: 8. This CDR3 spans 15 amino acids. Germline CDR1 MGHRA, CDR2 YSYEKL. The chain's CDR3 is CASSTGTGLSGELFF. The DNA for the CDR3 is TGCGCCAGCAGCACCGGGACAGGGCTAAGCGGGGAGCTGTTTTTT.

This chain joins TRBV9 and TRBJ2-1; 9 positions match TRBD2. V gave up 4 bases and J gave up 4 bases; unmatched junction bases: 9. CDR1 SGDLS and CDR2 YYNGEE come from the germline V gene. This CDR3 region has 16 residues. The CDR3 DNA sequence: TGTGCCAGCAGCCCCCTAGGGCGGGAGGGGTACAATGAGCAGTTCTTC. Translation: CASSPLGREGYNEQFF. Looking up the rest from reference TRBV9 and TRBJ2-1 gives the full variable domain: DSGVTQTPKHLITATGQRVTLRCSPRSGDLSVYWYQQSLDQGLQFLIQYYNGEERAKGNILERFSAQQFPDLHSELNLSSLELGDSALYFCASSPLGREGYNEQFFGPGTRLTVL.

This rearrangement joins TRBV19 to TRBJ2-5; 10 bases line up with TRBD1. The CDR3 consists of 14 residues. V shed 4 bases and J 5 bases; nucleotides not matched to a gene: 4. The V gene's germline CDR1 is LNHDA and CDR2 SQIVND (reference sequence). The CDR3 DNA follows: TGTGCCAGTAGTACGACAGGGGGCGGGGAGACCCAGTACTTC. It is translated as CASSTTGGGETQYF.

This rearrangement joins TRBV5-8 to TRBJ1-5; D is possibly TRBD1 (6 bases). The germline V gene encodes CDR1 SGHTS and CDR2 YDEGEE. This CDR3 has 20 residues. The V end lost 1 base, the J end lost 0 bases, and 23 bases lay between the germline ends. CDR3 protein: CASSLLPGAGDRVSNQPQHF. The CDR3 DNA follows: TGTGCCAGCAGCTTGCTTCCAGGGGCCGGAGATAGGGTTAGCAATCAGCCCCAGCATTTT.

The chain combines TRBV12-5 with TRBJ1-1; no firm D call. With 10 bases removed from V and 4 bases from J, the gap between germline ends came to 16 bases. The CDR3 contains 13 residues. The V gene's germline CDR1 is LGHNT and CDR2 FRNRAP. The CDR3 loop reads CAIGPLFGTEAFF. For the CDR3, the DNA is TGTGCTATTGGCCCCCTTTTCGGCACTGAAGCTTTCTTT. The complete variable domain, with remaining parts taken from reference TRBV12-5 and TRBJ1-1, reads DARVTQTPRHKVTEMGQEVTMRCQPILGHNTVFWYRQTMMQGLELLAYFRNRAPLDDSGMPKDRFSAEMPDATLATLKIQPSEPRDSAVYFCAIGPLFGTEAFFGQGTRLTVV.

The chain carries TRBV7-7 and TRBJ2-2; no reliable D call. Germline values: CDR1 SSHAT, CDR2 FNYEAQ (reference sequence). This CDR3 has 14 residues. With 5 bases removed from V and 3 bases from J, the gap between germline ends came to 10 bases. The CDR3 DNA follows: TGTGCCAGCAGCCACGACTCACACACCGGGGAGCTGTTTTTT. Amino acid sequence: CASSHDSHTGELFF.

This clone appeared once. This chain connects TRBV18 to TRBJ2-3; TRBD2 matches 13 bases. CDR3 length: 16 amino acids. V trimming: 3 bases; J trimming: 6 bases; junction bases outside the gene matches: 6. CDR1 is KGHSH and CDR2 is LQKENI in the germline V gene. Here the CDR3 reads CASSPGLAGLGDTQYF. DNA of the CDR3: TGTGCCAGCTCACCGGGACTAGCGGGACTAGGGGATACGCAGTATTTT. The full variable domain, completed using reference TRBV18 and TRBJ2-3, is NAGVMQNPRHLVRRRGQEARLRCSPMKGHSHVYWYRQLPEEGLKFMVYLQKENIIDESGMPKERFSAEFPKEGPSILRIQQVVRGDSAAYFCASSPGLAGLGDTQYFGPGTRLTVL.

This chain joins TRBV18 and TRBJ2-7; the D gene is possibly TRBD1 (6 bases). The V gene's germline CDR1 is KGHSH and CDR2 LQKENI. This CDR3 is 14 amino acids long. The V and J ends lost 5 bases and 3 bases respectively, with 14 bases between them. This chain's CDR3 is CASSSTGGGYEQYF. The DNA for the CDR3 is TGTGCCAGCTCATCGACAGGTGGAGGCTACGAGCAGTACTTC. Drawing the rest from reference TRBV18 and TRBJ2-7, the complete variable domain is NAGVMQNPRHLVRRRGQEARLRCSPMKGHSHVYWYRQLPEEGLKFMVYLQKENIIDESGMPKERFSAEFPKEGPSILRIQQVVRGDSAAYFCASSSTGGGYEQYFGPGTRLTVT.

This sequence joins TRBV6-5 and TRBJ2-1; D gene unclear. Germline assignment: CDR1 MNHEY and CDR2 SVGAGI. With 6 bases removed from V and 10 bases from J, the gap between germline ends came to 16 bases. This CDR3 has 13 amino acids. The CDR3 nucleotides are TGTGCCAGCAGAATCCTCCCGTCCTACGAGCAGTTCTTC. It encodes CASRILPSYEQFF.

This sequence joins TRBV5-1 and TRBJ2-1; 9 nucleotides line up with TRBD2. Trimming removed 0 bases from V and 5 bases from J; junction bases left unmatched: 6. This CDR3 comprises 16 residues. Germline assignment: CDR1 SGHRS and CDR2 YFSETQ. The CDR3 loop reads CASSLAIAGEDNEQFF. CDR3 coding DNA: TGCGCCAGCAGCTTGGCCATAGCGGGGGAGGACAATGAGCAGTTCTTC.

This clone was seen a few times. The rearrangement uses TRBV7-2 and TRBJ1-2, with 7 bases identical to TRBD1. Germline trimming cut 5 bases from V and 8 bases from J; bases unmatched to any gene: 11. The CDR3 has 14 residues. The germline gives CDR1 SGHTA, CDR2 FQGNSA. In nucleotides, the CDR3 is TGTGCCAGCAGCCGACAAGGGACAGCGGCGGGCTACACCTTC. Residues: CASSRQGTAAGYTF.

The V call is TRBV4-3, the J call TRBJ2-3, with D possibly being TRBD1 (5 bases). The V and J ends lost 1 base and 6 bases respectively, with 14 bases between them. The CDR3 loop spans 15 amino acids. Germline values: CDR1 LGHNA, CDR2 YSLEER. The CDR3: CASSQVGRVADTQYF. Here the CDR3 DNA reads TGCGCCAGCAGCCAAGTGGGCAGGGTGGCCGATACGCAGTATTTT.

The chain links TRBV7-9 to TRBJ2-5, with 10 bases matching TRBD1. CDR3 length: 15 amino acids. Germline loops: CDR1 SEHNR, CDR2 FQNEAQ (reference sequence). Trimming at V came to 1 base and at J to 5 bases, leaving 4 bases not matched to a gene. CDR3 protein: CASSLVPGQGETQYF. Written as DNA, the CDR3 is TGTGCCAGCAGCTTAGTACCGGGACAGGGGGAGACCCAGTACTTC.

The rearrangement uses TRBV4-1 and TRBJ2-1, with 7 nucleotides matching TRBD2. Trimming took 4 bases from V and 4 from J; bases not matched to a gene: 7. Germline loops: CDR1 MGHRA, CDR2 YSYEKL. The CDR3 is 15 residues long. The CDR3 DNA is TGCGCCAGCAGCCGAGGACTAGGCGGGTACAATGAGCAGTTCTTC. It is translated as CASSRGLGGYNEQFF.

Comments on this clone: Other DNA sequences within the sample encode an identical CDR3. The rearrangement uses TRBV9 and TRBJ1-1; 10 nucleotides line up with TRBD1. This CDR3 is built from 14 residues. Germline V gene sequence: CDR1 SGDLS, CDR2 YYNGEE. Trimming took 3 bases from V and 5 from J; bases not matched to a gene: 4. As DNA, the CDR3 is TGTGCCAGCAGCGAGGGACAGGGGAGGACTGAAGCTTTCTTT. Its translation is CASSEGQGRTEAFF.

This chain uses TRBV18 with TRBJ2-1; 11 nucleotides match TRBD1. Germline CDR1 is KGHSH and CDR2 is LQKENI. With 2 bases clipped from V and 5 bases from J, the junction kept 11 bases outside the gene matches. The length of the CDR3 is 18 residues. CDR3 loop: CASSPMWTWDRGDNEQFF. The DNA for the CDR3 is TGTGCCAGCTCACCAATGTGGACATGGGACAGGGGGGACAATGAGCAGTTCTTC.

This chain connects TRBV7-9 to TRBJ2-5; no clear D. Trimming removed 3 bases from V and 4 bases from J, with 3 bases in between. The CDR3 has 11 residues. The V gene's germline CDR1 is SEHNR and CDR2 FQNEAQ (reference sequence). This CDR3 is CASSFGETQYF. The DNA for the CDR3 is TGTGCCAGCAGCTTCGGAGAGACCCAGTACTTC.